The 17 T cell receptor beta chains in this list originate from one sample, sequenced in a study of immune cell composition in non-small cell lung cancer. Produced via immunoSEQ multiplex PCR; TCRdb's table is partial and in-frame only. Of more than 3,000 clones listed, roughly four fifths are singletons. Normal lung sampling was at least 3 cm from the tumour, as distant as possible. Source material: non-adjacent lung tissue. These receptors originate from a human donor with non-small cell lung cancer. The donor label of this sample is uncertain.

The rearrangement uses TRBV6-7 and TRBJ2-7, with D possibly matching TRBD1 (6 bases). TRBV6-7 is classed as an ORF, of uncertain function. CDR3 size: 20 residues. Trimming took 9 bases from V and 3 from J, leaving 36 bases between them. In DNA form, the CDR3 reads TGTGCCAGTACCTACGACTTTGGGGGCCTAGACTCTTCCAGACACTACGAGCAGTACTTC. Translated, it gives CASTYDFGGLDSSRHYEQYF.

The chain has TRBV2 and TRBJ2-7; a possible D gene is TRBD2 (7 bases). The germline CDR1 and CDR2 sequences are SNHLY and FYNNEI. The V end was cut by 4 bases, the J end by 3 bases, with 10 bases between. The CDR3 runs to 13 residues. The CDR3 loop is CASSGGGDYEQYF. The CDR3 DNA sequence: TGTGCCAGCAGTGGGGGGGGCGACTACGAGCAGTACTTC. The full variable domain, in which reference TRBV2 and TRBJ2-7 provide the parts outside the CDR3, is EPEVTQTPSHQVTQMGQEVILRCVPISNHLYFYWYRQILGQKVEFLVSFYNNEISEKSEIFDDQFSVERPDGSNFTLKIRSTKLEDSAMYFCASSGGGDYEQYFGPGTRLTVT.

The chain has TRBV28 and TRBJ1-4; weak D call: TRBD1 (5 bases). The CDR3 is made up of 15 amino acids. Trimming stripped 4 bases from V and 4 bases from J, with 13 bases between. CDR1 is MDHEN, CDR2 SYDVKM, per germline. The CDR3 DNA reads as TGTGCCAGCAGTTCCCTCGGGGGGGGTAATGAAAAACTGTTTTTT. It translates to CASSSLGGGNEKLFF.

V is TRBV6-1 and J is TRBJ1-5, with D possibly matching TRBD1 (5 bases). Germline V lookup: CDR1 MNHNS, CDR2 SASEGT. The ends were cut back, 6 bases at V and 3 bases at J, with 9 bases in the middle. This CDR3 is 13 amino acids long. The CDR3 is CASRQVNNQPQHF. Here the CDR3 DNA reads TGTGCCAGCAGACAGGTGAACAATCAGCCCCAGCATTTT.

The V and J genes are TRBV6-5 and TRBJ2-1; 9 bases fit TRBD1. This CDR3 is built from 16 residues. The V and J ends lost 4 bases and 4 bases, in that order; junction bases with no gene match: 8. Germline V gene sequence: CDR1 MNHEY, CDR2 SVGAGI. The CDR3 protein is CASSSGTGIEYNEQFF. CDR3 DNA sequence: TGTGCCAGCAGTTCAGGGACAGGGATTGAGTACAATGAGCAGTTCTTC.

The rearrangement joins TRBV7-2 to TRBJ1-2, with 7 bases matching TRBD1. Germline V gene data show CDR1 as SGHTA and CDR2 as FQGNSA. V gave up 1 base and J gave up 5 bases; unmatched junction bases: 7. The CDR3 is 15 residues long. The CDR3 sequence: CASSLDNRGSYGYTF. CDR3 DNA sequence: TGTGCCAGCAGCTTAGACAACAGGGGCTCGTATGGCTACACCTTC.

This rearrangement joins TRBV9 to TRBJ2-1; D gene uncertain. Germline CDR1 reads SGDLS; CDR2 reads YYNGEE. Trimming took 4 bases from V and 0 from J, leaving 11 bases between them. This CDR3 comprises 15 residues. CDR3 region: CASSLSANSYNEQFF. For the CDR3, the DNA is TGTGCCAGCAGCCTTTCCGCTAACTCCTACAATGAGCAGTTCTTC.

The rearrangement joins TRBV19 to TRBJ2-4; 11 nucleotides agree with TRBD2. The CDR3 totals 15 residues. Germline loops: CDR1 LNHDA, CDR2 SQIVND (reference sequence). The V gene end was trimmed by 3 bases and the J gene end by 3 bases; junction bases not matched to a gene: 1. The CDR3 loop reads CASSMLAGGKNIQYF. CDR3 DNA sequence: TGTGCCAGTAGTATGCTAGCGGGAGGCAAAAACATTCAGTACTTC.

This sequence joins TRBV7-3 and TRBJ2-3, with 9 bases that match TRBD2. Germline V gives CDR1 SGHTA, CDR2 FQGTGA. With 5 bases clipped from V and 4 bases from J, the junction kept 10 bases outside the gene matches. This CDR3 region has 16 residues. CDR3 amino acids: CASSRGGTSSADTQYF. The CDR3 DNA follows: TGTGCCAGCAGCCGAGGCGGGACTAGCTCGGCAGATACGCAGTATTTT.

The J gene is TRBJ2-7, the V gene TRBV27, with 9 bases matching TRBD1. After removal of 4 bases from V and 2 bases from J, the junction contained 6 bases not matched to a gene. This CDR3 region has 15 residues. Per the germline V gene, CDR1 is MNHEY and CDR2 is SMNVEV (reference sequence). The CDR3 region is CASSSPTGGTYEQYF. The DNA of the CDR3 is TGTGCCAGCAGTTCCCCGACAGGGGGGACCTACGAGCAGTACTTC.

This chain joins TRBV9 and TRBJ2-4; D is possibly TRBD2 (6 bases). The V gene lost 0 bases and the J gene lost 7 bases, with 14 bases spanning the gap. The CDR3 has 15 residues. The germline V gene has CDR1 SGDLS and CDR2 YYNGEE. The CDR3 is CASSVGPEGWNIQYF. In DNA, the CDR3 is TGTGCCAGCAGCGTAGGCCCGGAGGGATGGAACATTCAGTACTTC.

Within the sample, this clone is large. This chain joins TRBV5-1 and TRBJ1-4; TRBD1 is a possible D gene (5 bases). The germline V and J ends were trimmed by 2 bases and 0 bases, with 11 bases remaining between them. Germline CDR1 reads SGHRS; CDR2 reads YFSETQ. The CDR3 loop spans 16 amino acids. The CDR3 DNA follows: TGCGCCAGCAGCTTTTTCCCACAGGCAACTAATGAAAAACTGTTTTTT. Its protein product is CASSFFPQATNEKLFF.

The rearrangement joins TRBV9 to TRBJ1-1, with 7 bases fitting TRBD1. The V gene's germline CDR1 is SGDLS and CDR2 YYNGEE. Germline trimming cut 1 base from V and 3 bases from J; bases unmatched to any gene: 3. The CDR3 is 14 amino acids. The CDR3 spells CASSVFDRDTEAFF. In nucleotides, the CDR3 is TGTGCCAGCAGCGTATTTGACAGGGACACTGAAGCTTTCTTT.

The CDR3 region is CASSTLGRDRGSVAYEQYF. As DNA, the CDR3 is TGTGCCAGCAGCACCTTGGGTAGGGACAGGGGGTCGGTGGCCTACGAGCAGTACTTC. The chain couples TRBV7-9 to TRBJ2-7; 11 positions match TRBD1. The CDR3 runs to 19 residues. Trimming took 5 bases from V and 2 from J; bases not matched to a gene: 17. CDR1 is SEHNR, CDR2 FQNEAQ, per germline (reference sequence).

CDR3 sequence: CASSEGTPNTDTQYF. The CDR3 nucleotides are TGCGCCAGCAGTGAGGGGACACCCAACACAGATACGCAGTATTTT. The chain uses TRBV5-1 and TRBJ2-3, with D perhaps TRBD1 (6 bases). Germline V gene lookup returns CDR1 SGHRS and CDR2 YFSETQ. With 5 bases removed from V and 2 bases from J, the gap between germline ends came to 15 bases. This CDR3 has 15 amino acids.

The table lists this clone with a count of one. The chain is built from TRBV6-6 and TRBJ1-6, with a weak D call TRBD1 (6 bases). V lost 6 bases, J lost 8 bases, and 14 bases lay in between. CDR1 and CDR2 (germline): MNHNY, SVGAGI (reference sequence). The CDR3 is 14 amino acids. CDR3 region: CASRIQGSDSPLHF. As DNA, the CDR3 is TGTGCCAGCAGGATACAGGGTTCAGATTCACCCCTCCACTTT.

The chain uses TRBV19 and TRBJ2-7, with a tentative D call TRBD1 (5 bases). Germline V CDR1 and CDR2: LNHDA, SQIVND (reference sequence). CDR3 length equals 15 residues. With 5 bases removed from V and 7 bases from J, the gap between germline ends came to 21 bases. The CDR3 protein is CASSHSTGLTGEQYF. CDR3 nucleotides: TGTGCCAGTAGTCATAGCACAGGCCTGACCGGGGAGCAGTACTTC.